A single sample gave rise to the 21 T cell receptor beta chains below, sequenced in a study of early T cells in non-severe SARS-CoV-2 infection. TCRdb re-analysed the 5' RACE reads in MiXCR, keeping a single row per CDR3 protein. Among about 66,000 distinct CDR3 sequences, 20% were seen once, and the ten largest hold 15% to 20%. The material was whole blood, obtained at baseline. The receptors here all came from an adult who was a healthcare worker with PCR-confirmed SARS-CoV-2 infection or an uninfected control (not recorded which).

J is TRBJ2-7 and V is TRBV20-1; 7 positions agree with TRBD2. Germline-derived CDR1 and CDR2 are DFQATT and SNEGSKA (reference sequence). The CDR3 length is 15 residues. Trimming at V came to 0 bases and at J to 7 bases, leaving 12 bases not matched to a gene. In DNA, the CDR3 is TGCAGTGCTAGAGATCCGACGGGAGGCCCTTCGGAGCAGTACTTC. Protein sequence: CSARDPTGGPSEQYF.

The J gene is TRBJ2-1, the V gene TRBV6-6; 10 nucleotides line up with TRBD1. The V gene's germline CDR1 is MNHNY and CDR2 SVGAGI (reference sequence). Trimming removed 6 bases from V and 2 bases from J; junction bases left unmatched: 7. The CDR3 runs to 16 residues. The chain's CDR3 is CASSKTGQGTYNEQFF. The CDR3 DNA is TGTGCCAGCAGCAAAACGGGACAGGGGACCTACAATGAGCAGTTCTTC.

This clonotype was seen more than once but under ten times. The chain is built from TRBV12-3 or TRBV12-4 and TRBJ2-7, with D maybe TRBD2 (7 bases). V lost 11 bases and J 0 bases, leaving 17 bases between the germline ends. This CDR3 has 14 amino acids. The CDR3 region is CASKGGEISYEQYF. The DNA of the CDR3 is TGTGCCTCCAAAGGGGGGGAAATCTCCTACGAGCAGTACTTC.

This rearrangement joins TRBV11-2 to TRBJ1-1; D possibly corresponds to TRBD1 (6 bases). This CDR3 is 13 amino acids long. CDR1 is SGHAT and CDR2 is FQNNGV in the germline V gene. The V and J ends lost 5 bases and 8 bases respectively, with 15 bases between them. CDR3 DNA: TGTGCCAGCAGCCAATCAACAGGGACCGAAGCTTTCTTT. Protein: CASSQSTGTEAFF.

This clonotype showed up many times. The rearrangement uses TRBV6-6 and TRBJ2-7, with D perhaps being TRBD1 or TRBD2 (5 bases each). Germline CDR1 MNHNY, CDR2 SVGAGI (reference sequence). There are 14 residues in the CDR3. Trimming shortened V by 6 bases and J by 5 bases, and 17 bases separated the two germline ends. This CDR3 reads CASSFTGQFDEQYF. DNA for the CDR3: TGTGCCAGCAGCTTTACGGGGCAGTTCGACGAGCAGTACTTC.

V and J are TRBV7-9 and TRBJ2-1, with TRBD1 identical over 7 bases. Germline V gives CDR1 SEHNR, CDR2 FQNEAQ (reference sequence). The CDR3 is 15 amino acids. V lost 8 bases, J lost 1 base, and 8 bases stayed unmatched. The CDR3 is CASVGRGFSYNEQFF. DNA for the CDR3: TGTGCCAGCGTCGGCAGGGGGTTTTCCTACAATGAGCAGTTCTTC.

This chain uses TRBV19 with TRBJ1-2; D is uncertain. Looked up from germline, CDR1 is LNHDA and CDR2 is SQIVND (reference sequence). V was cut by 8 bases and J by 4 bases, with 14 bases left in between. The length of the CDR3 is 13 residues. The DNA for the CDR3 is TGTGCCAGTTCCGCCCACTCATCCTATGGCTACACCTTC. Its protein product is CASSAHSSYGYTF.

The chain combines TRBV6-6 with TRBJ2-7; D is ambiguous. The germline V gene encodes CDR1 MNHNY and CDR2 SVGAGI (reference sequence). V was clipped by 6 bases and J by 1 base, with 13 bases between them. CDR3 length: 14 amino acids. For the CDR3, the DNA is TGTGCCAGCAGCTTCACAAGAACGTCCTACGAGCAGTACTTC. This sequence encodes CASSFTRTSYEQYF.

The V gene is TRBV5-1, the J gene TRBJ1-3; D remains ambiguous. Germline CDR1 is SGHRS and CDR2 is YFSETQ. Deletions cut 0 bases from V and 2 bases from J, with 6 bases between. The CDR3 runs 14 residues. The CDR3 protein is CASSLGQAGNTIYF. CDR3 coding DNA: TGCGCCAGCAGCTTGGGGCAGGCTGGAAACACCATATATTTT.

The chain is built from TRBV11-2 and TRBJ2-5; unclear D gene. Trimming removed 3 bases at V and 1 base at J, with 6 bases between. The CDR3 is made up of 13 amino acids. Germline-derived CDR1 and CDR2 are SGHAT and FQNNGV. The CDR3 reads CASSLISQETQYF. The CDR3, as DNA: TGTGCCAGCAGCTTGATCAGCCAAGAGACCCAGTACTTC.

This clonotype was counted a few times. The chain joins TRBV18 to TRBJ2-7; perhaps TRBD1 as D (5 bases). Trimming took 2 bases from V and 4 from J, leaving 9 bases between them. Germline CDR1 reads KGHSH; CDR2 reads LQKENI. The length of the CDR3 is 13 residues. CDR3 nucleotides: TGTGCCAGCTCACCAAGGTCAGGGTACGAGCAGTACTTC. Translating it yields CASSPRSGYEQYF. The full variable domain, completed using reference TRBV18 and TRBJ2-7, is NAGVMQNPRHLVRRRGQEARLRCSPMKGHSHVYWYRQLPEEGLKFMVYLQKENIIDESGMPKERFSAEFPKEGPSILRIQQVVRGDSAAYFCASSPRSGYEQYFGPGTRLTVT.

In nucleotides, the CDR3 is TGCGCCAGCAGTGAGACTAGCTACACCGGGGAGCTGTTTTTT. Its protein product is CASSETSYTGELFF. This chain connects TRBV10-2 to TRBJ2-2; tentatively, D is TRBD2 (6 bases). Deletions cut 2 bases from V and 3 bases from J, with 7 bases between. This CDR3 is built from 14 residues. The germline V gene has CDR1 WSHSY and CDR2 SAAADI.

In this sample, this clonotype turned up many times. V gene TRBV10-2 combines with J gene TRBJ1-6; D unclear. V lost 0 bases to trimming and J lost 8 bases, with 14 bases between them. CDR1 is WSHSY and CDR2 is SAAADI in the germline V gene. CDR3 size: 16 residues. Here the CDR3 reads CASSESGRVPDSPLHF. The CDR3 DNA follows: TGCGCCAGCAGTGAGTCGGGGAGGGTGCCTGATTCACCCCTCCACTTT.

The sample holds a few counts of this clonotype. V usage is TRBV7-9 and J usage is TRBJ1-1, with D hard to call. Germline CDR1 is SEHNR and CDR2 is FQNEAQ (reference sequence). This CDR3 comprises 12 residues. V was pared by 5 bases and J by 6 bases, with 10 bases between. The CDR3 here is CASSRGLAEAFF. For the CDR3, the DNA is TGTGCCAGCAGCCGCGGTCTCGCTGAAGCTTTCTTT.

The chain employs TRBV6-5 and TRBJ2-1; TRBD1 agrees at 10 bases. CDR1 and CDR2 (germline): MNHEY, SVGAGI. The CDR3 loop spans 16 amino acids. The trim removed 5 bases at V and 6 bases at J, leaving 10 bases unmatched. In nucleotides, the CDR3 is TGTGCCAGCAGTCCCGTTGCGGGACAGGGGACCAATGAGCAGTTCTTC. This encodes CASSPVAGQGTNEQFF.

The chain joins TRBV3-1 to TRBJ1-2; D is unresolved. V dropped 0 bases and J dropped 5 bases, with 13 bases sitting between them. The CDR3 runs to 15 residues. Germline CDR1 reads LGHDT; CDR2 reads YNNKEL (reference sequence). The CDR3 protein is CASSQDSGLQYGYTF. The CDR3, as DNA: TGTGCCAGCAGCCAAGATAGCGGGCTACAGTATGGCTACACCTTC.

This clonotype was seen a handful of times. V is TRBV7-9 and J is TRBJ2-2; the D is unclear. Germline CDR1 is SEHNR and CDR2 is FQNEAQ (reference sequence). This CDR3 contains 14 residues. V lost 5 bases and J lost 6, with 13 bases in between. The CDR3 nucleotides read TGTGCCAGCAGCGTGGACCCCCCCCCCGGGGAGCTGTTTTTT. Translation: CASSVDPPPGELFF.

The gene calls are TRBV3-1 and TRBJ2-5; D ambiguous. In germline, CDR1 is LGHDT, CDR2 YNNKEL (reference sequence). The CDR3 contains 13 residues. V dropped 1 base and J dropped 5 bases, with 8 bases sitting between them. The chain's CDR3 is CASSQGLSETQYF. The CDR3, as DNA: TGTGCCAGCAGCCAAGGTCTTTCGGAGACCCAGTACTTC.

The chain links TRBV30 to TRBJ1-6; no firm D call. In germline, CDR1 is GTSNPN, CDR2 SVGIG (reference sequence). Trimming shortened V by 0 bases and J by 17 bases, and 14 bases separated the two germline ends. The CDR3 covers 12 residues. For the CDR3, the DNA is TGTGCCTGGAGTGTAGGTGGACGGCGTTTCCACTTT. It specifies CAWSVGGRRFHF. The full variable domain, completed using reference TRBV30 and TRBJ1-6, is SQTIHQWPATLVQPVGSPLSLECTVEGTSNPNLYWYRQAAGRGLQLLFYSVGIGQISSEVPQNLSASRPQDRQFILSSKKLLLSDSGFYLCAWSVGGRRFHFGNGTRLTVT.

This clonotype was counted a few times. J is TRBJ1-1 and V is TRBV12-3 or TRBV12-4, with D hard to call. V lost 1 base to trimming and J lost 5 bases, with 11 bases between them. The CDR3 length is 14 residues. This chain's CDR3 is CASSLDAGKTEAFF. As DNA, the CDR3 is TGTGCCAGCAGTTTAGACGCGGGCAAAACTGAAGCTTTCTTT.

V gene TRBV19 combines with J gene TRBJ2-3; 8 positions match TRBD2. CDR1 LNHDA and CDR2 SQIVND come from the germline V gene (reference sequence). J was trimmed by 4 bases and V by 4 bases; bases with no gene match: 13. The CDR3 extends over 17 amino acids. CDR3 region: CASSRPLGAGGSDTQYF. For the CDR3, the DNA is TGTGCCAGTAGTAGACCCCTAGGTGCGGGGGGCTCAGATACGCAGTATTTT.